This entry lists 9 T cell receptor beta chains sequenced from one sample in a study of blood T cell repertoires in COVID-19 (dated by TCRdb to between 2020 and 2021). To prepare the library, the immunoSEQ multiplex PCR assay was applied. TCRdb provides this immuneACCESS table in a form limited to in-frame rearrangements. Some clones are lacking; in checked studies, under half of them reflect an unresolved V gene, and why the rest are absent is not known. The sample data list 20,000 or so clones, and 86% of these were observed just once. 3% to 4.5% of the sample comes from the top ten. The material sequenced was peripheral blood. Every receptor here comes from a man aged 45-65 years with active COVID-19.

The rearrangement uses TRBV7-2 and TRBJ2-3; D gene ambiguous. Per the germline V gene, CDR1 is SGHTA and CDR2 is FQGNSA. This CDR3 has 14 amino acids. Trimming cost V 0 bases and J 0 bases, with 4 bases left between them. In nucleotides, the CDR3 is TGTGCCAGCAGCTTAGCGACTAGCACAGATACGCAGTATTTT. It codes for CASSLATSTDTQYF. The variable domain in full, with the rest retrieved from reference TRBV7-2 and TRBJ2-3, is GAGVSQSPSNKVTEKGKDVELRCDPISGHTALYWYRQSLGQGLEFLIYFQGNSAPDKSGLPSDRFSAERTGGSVSTLTIQRTQQEDSAVYLCASSLATSTDTQYFGPGTRLTVL.

The V call is TRBV25-1, the J call TRBJ2-7, with a tentative D call TRBD1 (5 bases). This CDR3 is built from 14 residues. Germline lookup yields CDR1 MGHDK and CDR2 SYGVNS. V lost 1 base, J lost 2 bases, and 9 bases lay in between. The CDR3: CASSEWGGAYEQYF. As DNA, the CDR3 is TGTGCCAGCAGTGAATGGGGCGGAGCCTACGAGCAGTACTTC.

In this sample, this clone turned up once. The chain is built from TRBV7-3 and TRBJ1-4; D unresolved. The CDR3 has 12 amino acids. Germline-derived CDR1 and CDR2 are SGHTA and FQGTGA. The V gene lost 5 bases and the J gene lost 12 bases, with 13 bases spanning the gap. CDR3 in amino acids: CASSLRDRELFF. The CDR3 bases are TGTGCCAGCAGCCTCCGTGATCGAGAACTGTTTTTT.

The V and J genes are TRBV2 and TRBJ2-1, with 7 bases aligning to TRBD2. The CDR3 is 15 residues long. The V and J ends lost 6 bases and 5 bases, in that order; junction bases with no gene match: 10. CDR1 is SNHLY, CDR2 FYNNEI, per germline. The CDR3 sequence is CASRTDAGGNNEQFF. CDR3 sequence (DNA): TGTGCCAGCAGAACCGACGCCGGGGGGAACAATGAGCAGTTCTTC.

V usage is TRBV10-2 and J usage is TRBJ2-2, with unresolved D. The CDR3 consists of 16 residues. Trimming shortened V by 3 bases and J by 2 bases, and 13 bases separated the two germline ends. The germline gives CDR1 WSHSY, CDR2 SAAADI. Here the CDR3 reads CASSEKSRPNTGELFF. The DNA for the CDR3 is TGCGCCAGCAGTGAAAAGTCTAGGCCCAACACCGGGGAGCTGTTTTTT.

V gene TRBV5-6 combines with J gene TRBJ1-3; tentatively, D is TRBD1 (6 bases). CDR3 length: 16 residues. Germline V lookup: CDR1 SGHDT, CDR2 YYEEEE. V was cut by 5 bases and J by 1 base, with 16 bases left in between. CDR3 protein: CASRKGGPDSGNTIYF. The CDR3 DNA sequence: TGTGCCAGCAGGAAAGGGGGTCCCGATTCTGGAAACACCATATATTTT.

The chain has TRBV12-5 and TRBJ1-2, with 9 bases lining up with TRBD1. CDR3 size: 18 residues. The V and J ends lost 5 bases and 0 bases, in that order; junction bases with no gene match: 13. CDR1 and CDR2 (germline): LGHNT, FRNRAP. The CDR3 here is CASGPRRRGQGPNYGYTF. In DNA, the CDR3 is TGTGCTAGTGGTCCCCGCCGGAGGGGACAGGGCCCTAACTATGGCTACACCTTC.

The chain recombines TRBV9 with TRBJ2-7, with TRBD2 matching over 11 bases. Germline CDR1 SGDLS, CDR2 YYNGEE. The CDR3 is 15 amino acids. V gave up 2 bases and J gave up 7 bases; unmatched junction bases: 8. CDR3 loop: CASSVGLGLADEQYF. The CDR3 DNA reads as TGTGCCAGCAGCGTTGGATTGGGACTAGCGGATGAGCAGTACTTC.

The chain combines TRBV10-1 with TRBJ2-1; 10 bases line up with TRBD2. V trimming: 4 bases; J trimming: 9 bases; junction bases outside the gene matches: 6. The CDR3 covers 14 residues. Per the germline V gene, CDR1 is WNHNN and CDR2 is SYGVQD (reference sequence). The chain's CDR3 is CASSVASGGGEQFF. The CDR3 DNA is TGCGCCAGCAGTGTCGCTAGCGGGGGTGGTGAGCAGTTCTTC.